These T cell receptor beta chains were read from a single sample in a study of human T cells and chemical hapten exposure. TCRdb called the RACE reads again in MiXCR, with one record for every CDR3 protein. The sample has some 39,000 distinct CDR3 sequences; 6.5% to 8% are singletons. Specimen: whole blood, collected in connection with sensitization to the hapten diphenylcyclopropenone (DPC). The origin of the receptors is a woman between 45 and 65 years old with alopecia areata. Some clones in this sample may be carry-over from other donors' samples. CDR3s include the opening cysteine and the closing phenylalanine or tryptophan. The D gene is left open where the match is weak. Size tells how often a clone was seen (once, few, many) or the class of an expanded clone, and some rows leave it out.

>TRBV11-2|-|many|TRBJ2-2
CASSPRLEGTGELFF
TGTGCCAGCAGCCCGAGACTAGAGGGCACCGGGGAGCTGTTTTTT
>TRBV6-5|-|-|TRBJ1-6
CASSYGEGAYNSPLHF
TGTGCCAGCAGTTACGGCGAGGGCGCTTATAATTCACCCCTCCACTTT
>TRBV24-1|-|many|TRBJ2-1
CATSGTPPVEQFF
TGTGCCACCAGTGGGACCCCGCCCGTAGAGCAGTTCTTC
>TRBV6-6|-|many|TRBJ2-1
CASSYPPDNEQFF
TGTGCCAGCAGTTACCCCCCGGACAATGAGCAGTTCTTC
>TRBV29-1|-|few|TRBJ1-1
CSVLQVNTEAFF
TGCAGCGTTCTACAGGTTAACACTGAAGCTTTCTTT
>TRBV12-3/TRBV12-4|-|-|TRBJ2-1
CASSLVYNEQFF
TGTGCCAGCAGCTTAGTATACAATGAGCAGTTCTTC
>TRBV5-4|-|many|TRBJ1-1
CASSLRTGGGTEAFF
TGTGCCAGCAGCTTGAGGACGGGAGGGGGCACTGAAGCTTTCTTT
>TRBV6-5|-|few|TRBJ2-1
CASSPGLYNEQFF
TGTGCCAGCTCGCCAGGACTATACAATGAGCAGTTCTTC
>TRBV24-1|-|many|TRBJ2-2
CATNRDGWTGELFF
TGTGCCACCAACAGGGACGGGTGGACCGGGGAGCTGTTTTTT
>TRBV11-2|TRBD1|many|TRBJ2-6
CASSPTGGTGANVLTF
TGTGCCAGCAGCCCGACAGGGGGCACTGGGGCCAACGTCCTGACTTTC
>TRBV7-2|TRBD2|few|TRBJ2-2
CASSPGAGTRSEELFF
TGTGCCAGCAGCCCCGGAGCGGGAACCCGGAGCGAGGAGCTGTTTTTT
>TRBV7-2|-|many|TRBJ1-5
CASSPSPGGFSGNQPQHF
TGTGCCAGCAGCCCCAGCCCTGGGGGGTTTAGTGGCAATCAGCCCCAGCATTTT
>TRBV7-6|TRBD1|many|TRBJ2-1
CASSLAPGQHAEQFF
TGTGCCAGCAGCTTAGCACCGGGACAGCACGCTGAGCAGTTCTTC
>TRBV18|-|many|TRBJ2-6
CASSPRPRAIPLSGANVLTF
TGTGCCAGCTCACCCAGGCCACGGGCCATTCCTCTCTCTGGGGCCAACGTCCTGACTTTC
>TRBV28|TRBD1|-|TRBJ2-7
CASSLPGTGPYEQYF
TGTGCCAGCAGTCTCCCTGGGACAGGGCCCTACGAGCAGTACTTC
>TRBV6-2/TRBV6-3|TRBD2|many|TRBJ2-3
CASRPSGRSDTQYF
TGTGCCAGCAGACCTAGCGGGAGGTCAGATACGCAGTATTTT
>TRBV27|TRBD1|many|TRBJ1-2
CASSLGTDNYGYTF
TGTGCCAGCAGTTTAGGGACAGATAACTATGGCTACACCTTC
>TRBV20-1|-|many|TRBJ1-2
CSARDRARAGGYTF
TGCAGTGCTAGAGATCGCGCCAGGGCGGGTGGCTACACCTTC
>TRBV11-2|-|medium-sized|TRBJ2-3
CASSLTPRGDTQYF
TGTGCCAGCAGCTTGACCCCCCGGGGAGATACGCAGTATTTT
>TRBV18|-|many|TRBJ1-3
CASSPQGDGNTIYF
TGTGCCAGCTCACCGCAAGGAGATGGAAACACCATATATTTT
>TRBV29-1|-|few|TRBJ2-7
CSGVRDRRGEQYF
TGCAGCGGGGTCCGGGACCGGAGGGGCGAGCAGTACTTC
>TRBV6-6|-|many|TRBJ2-7
CASTLNRDSLEQYF
TGTGCCAGCACCCTAAACCGGGACTCTCTCGAGCAGTACTTC
>TRBV12-3/TRBV12-4|-|medium-sized|TRBJ1-5
CASSFSSGLNQPQHF
TGTGCCAGCAGTTTCTCGTCAGGGCTCAATCAGCCCCAGCATTTT
>TRBV30|-|many|TRBJ1-6
CAWSPGHPYNSPLHF
TGTGCCTGGAGTCCGGGACACCCGTATAATTCACCCCTCCACTTT
>TRBV29-1|-|few|TRBJ2-3
CSVGAGLRGTDTQYF
TGCAGCGTTGGAGCAGGGCTGCGAGGGACAGATACGCAGTATTTT
>TRBV5-1|-|many|TRBJ1-4
CASSPDPPGEKLFF
TGCGCCAGCAGCCCGGACCCTCCCGGCGAAAAACTGTTTTTT
>TRBV4-1|-|many|TRBJ2-7
CASTIHPTGSGSYEQYF
TGCGCCAGCACCATCCACCCGACCGGGAGCGGGTCCTACGAGCAGTACTTC
>TRBV7-2|TRBD1|few|TRBJ2-3
CASSLVGTGTTDTQYF
TGTGCCAGCAGCTTAGTCGGGACAGGGACCACAGATACGCAGTATTTT
>TRBV18|-|many|TRBJ1-3
CASSPLIGSGNTIYF
TGTGCCAGCTCACCACTTATTGGCTCTGGAAACACCATATATTTT
>TRBV2|TRBD1|many|TRBJ1-1
CASKTGGRTEAFF
TGTGCCAGCAAGACAGGGGGGCGCACTGAAGCTTTCTTT
>TRBV9|TRBD2|many|TRBJ2-1
CASSPSTSGAWAEQFF
TGTGCCAGCAGCCCGAGCACTAGCGGGGCCTGGGCTGAGCAGTTCTTC
>TRBV10-3|-|many|TRBJ2-5
CAISESGAAGETQYF
TGTGCCATCAGTGAGTCGGGCGCGGCGGGAGAGACCCAGTACTTC
>TRBV7-3|TRBD2|many|TRBJ2-5
CASSESSGSQAQYF
TGTGCCAGCAGCGAGAGTAGCGGGAGTCAGGCCCAGTACTTC
>TRBV11-2|-|medium-sized|TRBJ2-1
CASSLDVGDEQFF
TGTGCCAGCAGCTTGGACGTGGGGGATGAGCAGTTCTTC
>TRBV27|TRBD2|many|TRBJ2-7
CASSAGTRPYEQYF
TGTGCCAGCAGCGCCGGGACTAGACCCTACGAGCAGTACTTC
>TRBV21-1|-|-|TRBJ2-7
CASSHKISGQTYEQYF
TGTGCCAGCAGCCACAAAATCAGTGGACAGACCTACGAGCAGTACTTC
>TRBV7-3|TRBD1|few|TRBJ2-7
CASSWDRESEQYF
TGTGCCAGCAGTTGGGACAGGGAAAGTGAGCAGTACTTC
>TRBV29-1|-|many|TRBJ1-2
CSTWGGEDGYTF
TGCAGCACCTGGGGAGGCGAGGACGGCTACACCTTC
>TRBV25-1|-|-|TRBJ2-7
CASSQQRYEQYF
TGTGCCAGCAGTCAACAGCGCTACGAGCAGTACTTC
>TRBV3-1|TRBD1|many|TRBJ1-2
CASSPWPSGTGDGYTF
TGTGCCAGCAGCCCGTGGCCCTCCGGGACAGGGGATGGCTACACCTTC